This T cell receptor (beta chain) was profiled in a study of T cells expressing NK-cell markers. As for the study in general: Source material for TCR beta repertoires consisted of sorted CD3+CD56+NKG2C+, CD3+CD56+NKG2C- and CD3+CD56-NKG2C+ T cells.

With respect to this clonotype: The antigen remains unidentified.

General study results and limits: These clonotypes additionally ranked first within the CD3+CD56-NKG2C+ fraction of several donors.

The TCR beta cDNA came from 5'RACE template switching with UMIs. Each CDR3 protein gets one entry in TCRdb, which reprocessed the 5' RACE reads and gives no DNA. The ten top clones account for roughly 1.4%, within a sample of under 600,000 distinct CDR3 sequences. Sequenced material: blood T cells: a sorted CD56 or NKG2C T cell subset, CD4+ or CD8+ T cells, or bulk PBMC T cells (not recorded which). This clonotype was obtained from a woman aged 45-59 years in good health.

The CDR3 loop is CASRQNTGELFF. This chain links TRBV5-1 with TRBJ2-2. This CDR3 spans 12 amino acids. Germline CDR1 reads SGHRS; CDR2 reads YFSETQ.